Following are 11 T cell receptor beta chains from one sample sequenced in a study of glioma-infiltrating T cells after dendritic cell vaccination. Assay used: immunoSEQ multiplex PCR; TCRdb lists only in-frame clones, some missing. The sample comprises 93,000 or so clones, approximately 80% of which are singletons, and over 5% rests with the top ten. The sequencing here drew on blood, taken before dendritic cell vaccination. These TCRs come from a human donor with glioblastoma.

This sequence joins TRBV7-4 and TRBJ1-1; a weak D match, TRBD1 (5 bases). The CDR3 consists of 15 residues. Germline V CDR1 and CDR2: SGHVT, SQSDAQ. Trimming left V 2 bases short and J 4 bases short, with 14 bases between. As DNA, the CDR3 is TGTGCCAGCAGCTTAAGTCGGGGGAGGATCACTGAAGCTTTCTTT. Translated: CASSLSRGRITEAFF. Supplemented by reference TRBV7-4 and TRBJ1-1, the full variable domain reads GAGVSQSPRYKVAKRGRDVALRCDSISGHVTLYWYRQTLGQGSEVLTYSQSDAQRDKSGRPSGRFSAERPERSVSTLKIQRTEQGDSAVYLCASSLSRGRITEAFFGQGTRLTVV.

The gene calls are TRBV7-9 and TRBJ2-1; possibly TRBD1 for D (6 bases). Trimming removed 5 bases at V and 4 bases at J, with 15 bases between. The V gene's germline CDR1 is SEHNR and CDR2 FQNEAQ (reference sequence). The CDR3 sequence is 15 residues long. In DNA form, the CDR3 reads TGTGCCAGCAGCCCAGACAGGAAAACATACAATGAGCAGTTCTTC. This codes for CASSPDRKTYNEQFF.

The chain links TRBV6-5 to TRBJ2-7; the match to TRBD2 covers 8 bases. CDR1 is MNHEY, CDR2 SVGAGI, per germline. The CDR3 is made up of 13 amino acids. Unmatched junction bases numbered 1, after V lost 3 bases and J lost 3 bases. CDR3 region: CASSYLAGYEQYF. The DNA for the CDR3 is TGTGCCAGCAGTTATCTAGCGGGCTACGAGCAGTACTTC.

This chain connects TRBV5-4 to TRBJ1-1; 8 bases map to TRBD1. After removal of 3 bases from V and 3 bases from J, the junction contained 4 bases not matched to a gene. The CDR3 has 14 residues. Germline values: CDR1 SGHNT, CDR2 YYREEE (reference sequence). The CDR3 reads CASSSRDRHTEAFF. The CDR3 coding sequence is TGTGCCAGCAGCTCGCGGGACAGGCACACTGAAGCTTTCTTT.

The rearrangement uses TRBV9 and TRBJ1-2, with D possibly TRBD1 on 6 matching bases. Per germline, CDR1 SGDLS and CDR2 YYNGEE. This CDR3 has 16 residues. The V gene lost 5 bases and the J gene lost 0 bases, with 17 bases spanning the gap. The CDR3 DNA is TGTGCCAGCAGTCTACAGGGTACGAGGGCTAACTATGGCTACACCTTC. Translating gives CASSLQGTRANYGYTF.

This clone was seen more than once but under ten times. The chain uses TRBV10-2 and TRBJ1-1; 9 bases match TRBD1. The ends lost 7 bases at V and 3 bases at J; junction bases unmatched: 12. Germline values: CDR1 WSHSY, CDR2 SAAADI. The CDR3 contains 16 residues. The chain's CDR3 is CASTLPGTGRDTEAFF. CDR3 DNA sequence: TGCGCCAGCACCCTACCCGGGACAGGGAGAGACACTGAAGCTTTCTTT.

This clone was observed a few times. The rearrangement joins TRBV5-4 to TRBJ2-1, with TRBD2 matching 10 bases. Germline assignment: CDR1 SGHNT and CDR2 YYREEE (reference sequence). The V and J ends lost 5 bases and 6 bases, in that order; junction bases with no gene match: 11. The CDR3 sequence is 16 residues long. DNA of the CDR3: TGTGCCAGCAGATCTGCCGAGCGGGAGGGCCTCAATGAGCAGTTCTTC. It encodes CASRSAEREGLNEQFF.

The chain combines TRBV19 with TRBJ1-2; 7 bases align to TRBD1. The CDR3 spans 15 residues. V dropped 6 bases and J dropped 3; count of bases not matched to a gene: 10. CDR1 and CDR2 (germline): LNHDA, SQIVND (reference sequence). CDR3 nucleotide sequence: TGTGCCAGTAGGGCAGGGGGAAGGCGGTACTATGGCTACACCTTC. Protein sequence: CASRAGGRRYYGYTF.

This chain joins TRBV5-1 and TRBJ1-1; D not certain. The CDR3 contains 14 residues. Germline values: CDR1 SGHRS, CDR2 YFSETQ. Trimming shortened V by 0 bases and J by 3 bases, and 9 bases separated the two germline ends. The CDR3 is CASSLGGRDTEAFF. CDR3 sequence (DNA): TGCGCCAGCAGCTTGGGAGGGCGGGACACTGAAGCTTTCTTT.

The chain links TRBV5-1 to TRBJ1-3; TRBD1 aligns across 8 bases. CDR1 and CDR2 from the germline V gene are SGHRS and YFSETQ. J gave up 0 bases and V 4 bases, and 3 bases lay outside the gene matches. The CDR3 runs to 15 residues. CDR3 amino acids: CASSRTGLSGNTIYF. CDR3 DNA sequence: TGCGCCAGCAGCCGGACAGGGCTCTCTGGAAACACCATATATTTT.

The chain uses TRBV16 and TRBJ2-7, with D perhaps matching TRBD2 (6 bases). Germline V gives CDR1 KGHSY, CDR2 FQNENV. Trimming cost V 1 base and J 3 bases, with 16 bases left between them. The CDR3 extends over 16 amino acids. This CDR3 is CASSQLEGTTNYEQYF. In DNA, the CDR3 is TGTGCCAGCAGCCAATTGGAGGGGACGACTAACTACGAGCAGTACTTC.